This T cell receptor beta chain appears in the sequencing data of a study of T-cell reconstitution after alpha-beta-depleted transplantation in children. Trimming removed 3 bases at V and 0 bases at J, with 10 bases between. The CDR3 contains 14 residues. CDR1 is SGDLS, CDR2 YYNGEE, per germline. Unique molecular identifiers featured in how the TCRbeta library was prepared. MiXCR, run by TCRdb on the PCR reads, gives a single entry per CDR3 protein. The sample holds about 370,000 distinct CDR3 sequences, 20% seen once. This receptor was obtained from a human donor who donated a stem cell graft to a child with acute myeloid leukemia. V usage is TRBV9 and J usage is TRBJ2-7; a possible D gene is TRBD2 (5 bases). This specimen was PBMCs from the stem cell graft donor, taken from the stem cell graft. CDR3 sequence (DNA): TGTGCCAGCAGCGGCGGAGGAAGCTCCTACGAGCAGTACTTC. It yields the protein CASSGGGSSYEQYF.